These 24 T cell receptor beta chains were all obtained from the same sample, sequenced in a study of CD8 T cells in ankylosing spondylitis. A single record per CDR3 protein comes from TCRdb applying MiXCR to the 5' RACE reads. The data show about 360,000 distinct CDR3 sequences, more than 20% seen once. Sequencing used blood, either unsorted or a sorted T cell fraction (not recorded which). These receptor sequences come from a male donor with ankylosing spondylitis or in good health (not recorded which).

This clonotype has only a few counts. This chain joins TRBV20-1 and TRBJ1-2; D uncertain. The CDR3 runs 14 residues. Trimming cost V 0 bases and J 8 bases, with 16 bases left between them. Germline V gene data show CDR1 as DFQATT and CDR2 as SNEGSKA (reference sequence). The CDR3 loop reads CSARDRLTDPGYTF. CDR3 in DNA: TGCAGTGCTAGAGATCGGTTGACGGACCCCGGCTACACCTTC.

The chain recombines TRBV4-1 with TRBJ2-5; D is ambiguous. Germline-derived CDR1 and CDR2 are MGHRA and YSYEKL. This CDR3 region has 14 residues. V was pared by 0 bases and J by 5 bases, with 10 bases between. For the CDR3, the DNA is TGCGCCAGCAGCCAAGATCGGCAGGTGGAGACCCAGTACTTC. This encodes CASSQDRQVETQYF.

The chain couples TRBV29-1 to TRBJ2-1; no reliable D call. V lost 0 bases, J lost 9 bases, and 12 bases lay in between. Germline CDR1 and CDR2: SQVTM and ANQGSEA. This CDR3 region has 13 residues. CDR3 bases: TGCAGCGTTGAAGATCCTAGTCCGGGTGAGCAGTTCTTC. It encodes CSVEDPSPGEQFF.

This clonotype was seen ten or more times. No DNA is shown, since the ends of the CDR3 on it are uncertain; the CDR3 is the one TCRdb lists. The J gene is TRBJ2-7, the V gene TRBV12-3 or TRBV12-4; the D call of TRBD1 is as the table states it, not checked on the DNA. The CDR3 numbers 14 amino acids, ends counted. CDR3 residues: CASSSGQGIDEQYF.

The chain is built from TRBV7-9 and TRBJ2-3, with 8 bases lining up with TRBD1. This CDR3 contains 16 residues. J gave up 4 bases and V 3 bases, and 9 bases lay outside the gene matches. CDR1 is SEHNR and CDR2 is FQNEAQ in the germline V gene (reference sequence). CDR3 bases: TGTGCCAGCAGCTTCCCTTTGGGACAGGACGCAGATACGCAGTATTTT. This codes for CASSFPLGQDADTQYF.

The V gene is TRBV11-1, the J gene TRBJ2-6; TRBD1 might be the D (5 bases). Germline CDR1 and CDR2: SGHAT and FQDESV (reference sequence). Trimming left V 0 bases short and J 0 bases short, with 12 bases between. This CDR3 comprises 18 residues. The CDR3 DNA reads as TGTGCCAGCAGCTTAGCCTCAGGGTACCCCTCTGGGGCCAACGTCCTGACTTTC. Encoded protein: CASSLASGYPSGANVLTF.

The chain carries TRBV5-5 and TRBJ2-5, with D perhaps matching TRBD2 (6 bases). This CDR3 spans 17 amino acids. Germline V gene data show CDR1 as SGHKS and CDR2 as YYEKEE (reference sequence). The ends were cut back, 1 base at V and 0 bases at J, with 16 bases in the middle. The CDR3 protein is CASSLSAWGGYQETQYF. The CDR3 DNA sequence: TGTGCCAGCAGCTTGAGCGCTTGGGGAGGTTACCAAGAGACCCAGTACTTC.

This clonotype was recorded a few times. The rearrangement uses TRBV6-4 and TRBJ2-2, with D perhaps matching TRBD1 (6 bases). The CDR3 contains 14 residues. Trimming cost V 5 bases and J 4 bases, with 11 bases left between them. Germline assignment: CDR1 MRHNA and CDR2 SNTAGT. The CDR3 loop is CASSKQGTTGELFF. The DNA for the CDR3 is TGTGCCAGCAGTAAGCAGGGGACCACCGGGGAGCTGTTTTTT.

CDR3 sequence reads: CASSLEWGQRRYEQYF. The DNA of the CDR3 is TGCGCCAGCAGCTTGGAGTGGGGCCAGCGGCGCTACGAGCAGTACTTC. V and J are TRBV5-1 and TRBJ2-7; D assignment may be TRBD1 or TRBD2 (5 bases each). CDR1 and CDR2 from the germline V gene are SGHRS and YFSETQ. The CDR3 contains 16 residues. Trimming removed 0 bases at V and 3 bases at J, with 16 bases between.

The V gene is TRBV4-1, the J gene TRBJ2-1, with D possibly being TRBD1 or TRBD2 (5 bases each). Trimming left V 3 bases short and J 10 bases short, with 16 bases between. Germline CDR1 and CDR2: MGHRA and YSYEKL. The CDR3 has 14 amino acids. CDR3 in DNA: TGCGCCAGCAGCCACCAGTGGGGGACCGAAGAGCAGTTCTTC. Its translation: CASSHQWGTEEQFF.

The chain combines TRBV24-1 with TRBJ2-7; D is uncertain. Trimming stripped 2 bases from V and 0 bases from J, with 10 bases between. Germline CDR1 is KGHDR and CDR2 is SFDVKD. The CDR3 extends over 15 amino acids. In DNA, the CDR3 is TGTGCCACCAGTGATTCCAGAACCAACTCCTACGAGCAGTACTTC. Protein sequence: CATSDSRTNSYEQYF.

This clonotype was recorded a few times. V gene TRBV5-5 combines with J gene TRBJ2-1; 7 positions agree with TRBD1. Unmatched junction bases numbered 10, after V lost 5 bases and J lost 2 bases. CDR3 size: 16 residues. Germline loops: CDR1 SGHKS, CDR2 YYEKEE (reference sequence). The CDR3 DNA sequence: TGTGCCAGCAGTTTCCGGGACAGTGAAACCTACAATGAGCAGTTCTTC. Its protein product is CASSFRDSETYNEQFF.

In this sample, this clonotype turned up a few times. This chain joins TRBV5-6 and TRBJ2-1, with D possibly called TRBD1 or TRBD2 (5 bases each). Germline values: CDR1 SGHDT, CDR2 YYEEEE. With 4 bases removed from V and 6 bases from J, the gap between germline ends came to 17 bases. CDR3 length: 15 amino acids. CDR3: CASSNHYRDPNEQFF. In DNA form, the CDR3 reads TGTGCCAGCAGCAACCACTACCGGGACCCCAATGAGCAGTTCTTC.

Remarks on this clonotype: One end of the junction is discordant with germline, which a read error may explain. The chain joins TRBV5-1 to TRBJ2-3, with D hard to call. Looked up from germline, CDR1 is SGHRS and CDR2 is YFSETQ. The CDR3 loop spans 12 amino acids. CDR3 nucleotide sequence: TGTGCCAGCAGTCTCGACTCAGATACGCAGTATTTT. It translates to CASSLDSDTQYF.

Here the CDR3 reads CASSEGTGGLDEQYF. CDR3 nucleotides: TGTGCCAGCAGTGAGGGAACAGGGGGTCTCGACGAGCAGTACTTC. The chain recombines TRBV6-1 with TRBJ2-7; 8 positions agree with TRBD1. Trimming took 3 bases from V and 5 from J; bases not matched to a gene: 9. Germline V lookup: CDR1 MNHNS, CDR2 SASEGT. The CDR3 is made up of 15 amino acids.

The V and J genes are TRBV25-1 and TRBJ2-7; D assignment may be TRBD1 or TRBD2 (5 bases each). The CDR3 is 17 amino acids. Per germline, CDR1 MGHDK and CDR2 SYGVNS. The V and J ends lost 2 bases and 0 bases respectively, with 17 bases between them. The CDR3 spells CASSEGVFGARSYEQYF. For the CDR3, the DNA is TGTGCCAGCAGTGAAGGGGTTTTCGGGGCGCGCTCCTACGAGCAGTACTTC.

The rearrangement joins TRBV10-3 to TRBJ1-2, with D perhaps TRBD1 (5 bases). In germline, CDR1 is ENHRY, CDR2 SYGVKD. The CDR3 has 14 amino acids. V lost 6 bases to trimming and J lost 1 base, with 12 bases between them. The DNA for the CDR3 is TGTGCCATCAGCCCCGACAGCTATAACTATGGCTACACCTTC. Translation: CAISPDSYNYGYTF.

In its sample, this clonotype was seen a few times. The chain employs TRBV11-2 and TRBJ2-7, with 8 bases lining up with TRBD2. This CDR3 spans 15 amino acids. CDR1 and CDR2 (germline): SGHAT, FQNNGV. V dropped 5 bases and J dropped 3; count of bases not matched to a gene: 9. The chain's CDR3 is CASSQTGGPLYEQYF. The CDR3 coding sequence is TGTGCCAGCAGCCAAACGGGGGGGCCTCTCTACGAGCAGTACTTC.

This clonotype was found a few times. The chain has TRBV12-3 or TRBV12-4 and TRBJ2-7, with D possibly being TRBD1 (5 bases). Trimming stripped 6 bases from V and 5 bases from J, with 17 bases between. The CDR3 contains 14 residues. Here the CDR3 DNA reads TGTGCCAGCAGCCCAGGGCTGCACCTCGACGAGCAGTACTTC. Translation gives CASSPGLHLDEQYF.

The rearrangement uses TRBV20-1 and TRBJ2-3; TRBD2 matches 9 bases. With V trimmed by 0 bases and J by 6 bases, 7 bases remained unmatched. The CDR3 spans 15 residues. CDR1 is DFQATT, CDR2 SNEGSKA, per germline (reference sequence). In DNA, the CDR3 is TGCAGTGCTAGAGATCCCGGCGGGGGGGAGGATACGCAGTATTTT. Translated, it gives CSARDPGGGEDTQYF.

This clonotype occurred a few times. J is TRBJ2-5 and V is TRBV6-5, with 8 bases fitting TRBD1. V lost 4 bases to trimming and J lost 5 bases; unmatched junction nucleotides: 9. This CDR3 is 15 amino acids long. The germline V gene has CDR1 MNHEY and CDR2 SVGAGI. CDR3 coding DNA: TGTGCCAGCAGTTCCTCAGGGGGCCTCCAGGAGACCCAGTACTTC. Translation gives CASSSSGGLQETQYF.

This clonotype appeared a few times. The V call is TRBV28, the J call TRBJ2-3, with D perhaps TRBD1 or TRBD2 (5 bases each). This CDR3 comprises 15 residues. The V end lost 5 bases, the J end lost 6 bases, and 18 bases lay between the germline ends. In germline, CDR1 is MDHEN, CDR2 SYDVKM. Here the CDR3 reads CASSPGPSLTDTQYF. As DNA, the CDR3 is TGTGCCAGCAGTCCGGGACCTTCGTTGACGGATACGCAGTATTTT.

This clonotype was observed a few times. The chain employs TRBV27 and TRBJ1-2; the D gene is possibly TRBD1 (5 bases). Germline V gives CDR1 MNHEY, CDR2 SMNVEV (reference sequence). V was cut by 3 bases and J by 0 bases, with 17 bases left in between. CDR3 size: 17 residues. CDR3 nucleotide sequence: TGTGCCAGCAGTTTGAGTATTCGGGGGGAGGCTAACTATGGCTACACCTTC. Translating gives CASSLSIRGEANYGYTF.

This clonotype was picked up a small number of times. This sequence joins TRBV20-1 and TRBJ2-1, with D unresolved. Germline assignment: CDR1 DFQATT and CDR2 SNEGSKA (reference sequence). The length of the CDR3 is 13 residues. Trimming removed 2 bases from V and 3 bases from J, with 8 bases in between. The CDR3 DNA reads TGCAGTGCTAGAAAGCCTGACTACAATGAGCAGTTCTTC. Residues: CSARKPDYNEQFF.